This passage covers 28 T cell receptor beta chains from one sample sequenced in a study of T-cell memory formation after mild COVID-19. TCRdb processed the 5' RACE reads anew with MiXCR; each CDR3 protein has one entry. The table shows 75,000 to 90,000 distinct CDR3 sequences, with 11% to 15% occurring only once. The material sequenced was PBMCs or a T cell subset sorted from them (not recorded which). The receptor set was obtained from an adult woman who had mild COVID-19 (a few samples of this study predate the infection). Cell type and time point are not known.

This clonotype was detected a few times. This chain connects TRBV5-1 to TRBJ1-2; 8 positions agree with TRBD1. V lost 0 bases and J lost 4; bases outside the gene matches: 11. CDR3 length: 17 residues. CDR1 is SGHRS and CDR2 is YFSETQ in the germline V gene. The CDR3 loop is CASSLEALTGVVYGYTF. CDR3 bases: TGCGCCAGCAGCTTGGAGGCCCTGACAGGGGTGGTCTATGGCTACACCTTC.

The J gene is TRBJ1-1, the V gene TRBV5-6; D not resolved. Trimming took off 5 bases at V and 3 bases at J, with 8 bases between the two ends. This CDR3 spans 12 amino acids. Per germline, CDR1 SGHDT and CDR2 YYEEEE. Here the CDR3 DNA reads TGTGCCAGCAGTGAACGGGACACTGAAGCTTTCTTT. Translating gives CASSERDTEAFF.

The chain employs TRBV7-2 and TRBJ2-1; 8 bases are a match to TRBD2. The V gene's germline CDR1 is SGHTA and CDR2 FQGNSA. Trimming removed 5 bases from V and 3 bases from J; junction bases left unmatched: 9. The CDR3 has 16 residues. CDR3 in amino acids: CASSDLFSGIYNEQFF. CDR3 nucleotide sequence: TGTGCCAGCAGCGATCTATTTAGCGGGATCTACAATGAGCAGTTCTTC. The full variable domain, with the rest looked up from reference TRBV7-2 and TRBJ2-1, is GAGVSQSPSNKVTEKGKDVELRCDPISGHTALYWYRQSLGQGLEFLIYFQGNSAPDKSGLPSDRFSAERTGGSVSTLTIQRTQQEDSAVYLCASSDLFSGIYNEQFFGPGTRLTVL.

This clonotype occurred many times. This chain links TRBV5-4 with TRBJ2-5, with D possibly called TRBD1 or TRBD2 (5 bases each). Germline CDR1 is SGHNT and CDR2 is YYREEE (reference sequence). The CDR3 covers 17 residues. Trimming took off 4 bases at V and 3 bases at J, with 22 bases between the two ends. In DNA form, the CDR3 reads TGTGCCAGCAGCCAGGGACCACTGTCTAGTTTTGAAGAGACCCAGTACTTC. This gives the protein CASSQGPLSSFEETQYF.

This clonotype was found a few times. The chain's CDR3 is CASSDAPNNEQFF. CDR3 DNA: TGTGCCAGCAGCGACGCCCCGAACAATGAGCAGTTCTTC. The rearrangement links TRBV9 to TRBJ2-1, with D hard to call. V lost 3 bases and J lost 5, with 9 bases in between. Germline V gives CDR1 SGDLS, CDR2 YYNGEE. The CDR3 sequence is 13 residues long.

The chain is built from TRBV5-5 and TRBJ2-6, with TRBD1 identical over 9 bases. J gave up 0 bases and V 4 bases, and 11 bases lay outside the gene matches. This CDR3 has 19 residues. Germline V gene lookup returns CDR1 SGHKS and CDR2 YYEKEE (reference sequence). In DNA, the CDR3 is TGTGCCAGCAGCGGAGGACAGGGGTCCTCCTACTCTGGGGCCAACGTCCTGACTTTC. This translates into CASSGGQGSSYSGANVLTF.

Within the sample, this clonotype is medium-sized (0.01 to 0.1%). One end of the junction fails to match germline, which may point to a read error. This chain's CDR3 is CASSQAYEQYF. In nucleotides, the CDR3 is TGCGCCAGCAGCCAGGCCTACGAGCAGTACTTC. V usage is TRBV12-3 or TRBV12-4 and J usage is TRBJ2-7; no definite D call. This CDR3 contains 11 residues.

The J gene is TRBJ2-7, the V gene TRBV7-9; TRBD2 might be the D (5 bases). The length of the CDR3 is 15 residues. The germline gives CDR1 SEHNR, CDR2 FQNEAQ (reference sequence). Trimming pared 1 base from V and 2 bases from J, leaving 12 bases between. CDR3 DNA: TGTGCCAGCAGCTTAGGAGAGACGGGGACCTACGAGCAGTACTTC. Its protein is CASSLGETGTYEQYF.

The rearrangement uses TRBV29-1 and TRBJ2-1; unclear D gene. The CDR3 extends over 12 amino acids. With 4 bases removed from V and 2 bases from J, the gap between germline ends came to 6 bases. Germline-derived CDR1 and CDR2 are SQVTM and ANQGSEA. The DNA for the CDR3 is TGCAGCGTTGGGGGTCCCTACAATGAGCAGTTCTTC. The encoded protein is CSVGGPYNEQFF.

CDR3 sequence reads: CASSPPSPDTQYF. CDR3 nucleotide sequence: TGTGCCAGCAGCCCCCCTAGCCCAGATACGCAGTATTTT. The J gene is TRBJ2-3, the V gene TRBV12-3 or TRBV12-4, with TRBD2 as a possible D gene (5 bases). The CDR3 has 13 residues. Trimming left V 6 bases short and J 4 bases short, with 11 bases between.

This clonotype was seen a handful of times. The chain employs TRBV7-9 and TRBJ2-2, with a possible D match to TRBD2 (6 bases). V was shortened by 4 bases and J by 3 bases, with 21 bases between the two germline ends. The CDR3 length is 18 residues. Per germline, CDR1 SEHNR and CDR2 FQNEAQ (reference sequence). The CDR3 here is CASSSRTTSKVDTGELFF. CDR3 sequence (DNA): TGTGCCAGCAGCTCAAGGACTACCTCTAAGGTAGACACCGGGGAGCTGTTTTTT.

This clonotype was seen only a few times. The chain recombines TRBV20-1 with TRBJ2-3; D call uncertain. CDR1 is DFQATT and CDR2 is SNEGSKA in the germline V gene (reference sequence). The CDR3 spans 13 residues. The V end was cut by 8 bases, the J end by 0 bases, with 12 bases between. The CDR3: CSPAPTSTDTQYF. CDR3 coding DNA: TGCAGTCCCGCCCCCACCAGCACAGATACGCAGTATTTT.

This clonotype was detected a few times. Relative to the germline gene, one junction end is altered; a read error may explain this. The V gene is TRBV4-3, the J gene TRBJ2-7, with TRBD2 identical over 7 bases. The germline gives CDR1 LGHNA, CDR2 YSLEER. The CDR3 consists of 18 residues. CDR3 amino acids: CASSQDLSWREFSHEQYF. CDR3 coding DNA: TGCGCCAGCAGCCAAGATCTCAGTTGGCGGGAGTTCTCCCACGAGCAGTACTTC.

This clonotype has only a few counts. The chain uses TRBV5-1 and TRBJ2-3; D is unresolved. Germline assignment: CDR1 SGHRS and CDR2 YFSETQ. This CDR3 is built from 16 residues. V lost 0 bases and J lost 2, with 13 bases in between. The CDR3 sequence is CASSLAWAANTDTQYF. The CDR3 region has the DNA TGCGCCAGCAGCTTGGCCTGGGCCGCCAACACAGATACGCAGTATTTT.

The chain joins TRBV6-2 or TRBV6-3 to TRBJ1-1; no firm D call. Between the trimmed V and J ends, which lost 2 bases and 11 bases, there was a span of 18 bases. CDR1 is MNHEY and CDR2 is SVGEGT in the germline V gene. The CDR3 covers 14 residues. CDR3 loop: CASSYGWVLFGAFF. DNA for the CDR3: TGTGCCAGCAGTTACGGCTGGGTCCTGTTCGGGGCTTTCTTT.

This chain joins TRBV4-3 and TRBJ1-1, with D possibly being TRBD1 (5 bases). The CDR3 has 13 amino acids. The V and J ends lost 2 bases and 8 bases respectively, with 12 bases between them. Germline V CDR1 and CDR2: LGHNA, YSLEER. CDR3 DNA sequence: TGCGCCAGCAGCCAACCCGGGGGTGCCGAAGCTTTCTTT. This encodes CASSQPGGAEAFF.

This clonotype was seen ten or more times. The rearrangement links TRBV7-2 to TRBJ2-1; the match to TRBD2 covers 10 bases. The germline CDR1 and CDR2 sequences are SGHTA and FQGNSA. Trimming at V came to 8 bases and at J to 5 bases, leaving 6 bases not matched to a gene. The CDR3 loop spans 14 amino acids. CDR3 in DNA: TGTGCCAGCGAGCGGGAGGGAGGTGACAATGAGCAGTTCTTC. Its translation: CASEREGGDNEQFF.

The chain recombines TRBV7-6 with TRBJ2-3, with 12 bases aligning to TRBD2. With V trimmed by 5 bases and J by 4 bases, 7 bases remained unmatched. Looked up from germline, CDR1 is SGHVS and CDR2 is FNYEAQ. This CDR3 comprises 16 residues. The CDR3 region has the DNA TGTGCCAGCAGCCCGGCTCTAGCGGGGGGGCCAGATACGCAGTATTTT. This codes for CASSPALAGGPDTQYF.

The table lists this clonotype with a few counts. The chain recombines TRBV4-3 with TRBJ2-1; no clear D gene. The germline V gene has CDR1 LGHNA and CDR2 YSLEER. V gave up 0 bases and J gave up 6 bases, with 18 bases separating them. The CDR3 sequence is 17 residues long. The CDR3 sequence: CASSQDGSFSPGNEQFF. The CDR3 DNA reads TGCGCCAGCAGCCAAGATGGTTCCTTTTCCCCAGGCAATGAGCAGTTCTTC.

The genes are TRBV5-6 and TRBJ1-1, with D uncertain. CDR1 and CDR2 (germline): SGHDT, YYEEEE. There are 14 residues in the CDR3. Trimming took 2 bases from V and 1 from J, leaving 9 bases between them. CDR3 loop: CASSFLPSNTEAFF. The DNA of the CDR3 is TGTGCCAGCAGCTTTTTACCCTCGAACACTGAAGCTTTCTTT. Full variable domain (missing parts from reference TRBV5-6 and TRBJ1-1): DAGVTQSPTHLIKTRGQQVTLRCSPKSGHDTVSWYQQALGQGPQFIFQYYEEEERQRGNFPDRFSGHQFPNYSSELNVNALLLGDSALYLCASSFLPSNTEAFFGQGTRLTVV.

The chain employs TRBV4-2 and TRBJ2-2, with D perhaps assigned TRBD1 or TRBD2 (6 bases each). Germline CDR1 and CDR2: LGHNA and YNFKEQ. Trimming took off 1 base at V and 9 bases at J, with 15 bases between the two ends. CDR3 length: 15 residues. For the CDR3, the DNA is TGTGCCAGCAGCCAAGCCCTAGCCGGGGGCTGGGAGCTGTTTTTT. The encoded protein is CASSQALAGGWELFF.

This clonotype was seen ten or more times. The V and J genes are TRBV25-1 and TRBJ2-7, with a weak D call TRBD1 (5 bases). Per germline, CDR1 MGHDK and CDR2 SYGVNS. The CDR3 is 17 residues long. The V end was cut by 0 bases, the J end by 6 bases, with 21 bases between. This CDR3 reads CASSEYLTAQGFTEQYF. The CDR3 region has the DNA TGTGCCAGCAGTGAATATTTGACAGCCCAGGGATTTACCGAGCAGTACTTC.

This clonotype was seen a few times. This chain links TRBV20-1 with TRBJ2-1; the match to TRBD2 covers 14 bases. The CDR3 runs 16 residues. Germline CDR1 and CDR2: DFQATT and SNEGSKA (reference sequence). V lost 3 bases, J lost 4 bases, and 5 bases stayed unmatched. This CDR3 reads CSARGGLAGGYNEQFF. The CDR3 DNA follows: TGCAGTGCTAGGGGTGGACTAGCGGGGGGATACAATGAGCAGTTCTTC.

This clonotype was observed a handful of times. The chain is built from TRBV6-5 and TRBJ2-1; a weak D match, TRBD1 (6 bases). CDR3 length: 14 amino acids. Germline V gives CDR1 MNHEY, CDR2 SVGAGI. The ends were cut back, 4 bases at V and 4 bases at J, with 11 bases in the middle. DNA of the CDR3: TGTGCCAGCAGTTTAGAGACAGGTTACAATGAGCAGTTCTTC. Amino acid sequence: CASSLETGYNEQFF.

The gene calls are TRBV5-1 and TRBJ2-7; D gene unclear. Germline V lookup: CDR1 SGHRS, CDR2 YFSETQ. The CDR3 has 15 residues. Trimming removed 5 bases from V and 2 bases from J, with 17 bases in between. The chain's CDR3 is CASRSPAGTPYEQYF. CDR3 DNA sequence: TGCGCCAGCAGATCACCGGCCGGCACTCCCTACGAGCAGTACTTC.

The chain links TRBV12-3 or TRBV12-4 to TRBJ2-7; 7 bases map to TRBD2. The CDR3 extends over 12 amino acids. With 3 bases clipped from V and 6 bases from J, the junction kept 2 bases outside the gene matches. Here the CDR3 reads CASSFGTTEQYF. The DNA of the CDR3 is TGTGCCAGCAGTTTTGGGACTACCGAGCAGTACTTC.

This clonotype was counted many times. The chain is built from TRBV7-9 and TRBJ2-7; no reliable D call. V lost 0 bases and J 3 bases, leaving 9 bases between the germline ends. Germline CDR1 reads SEHNR; CDR2 reads FQNEAQ (reference sequence). The CDR3 is made up of 14 amino acids. CDR3 amino acids: CASSLASGDYEQYF. The CDR3 DNA reads TGTGCCAGCAGCTTAGCTTCAGGAGACTACGAGCAGTACTTC.

This clonotype has just a few counts. The gene calls are TRBV20-1 and TRBJ2-1; 7 bases are shared with TRBD1. Trimming cost V 4 bases and J 8 bases; bases outside gene matches: 8. The CDR3 is made up of 13 amino acids. Germline V lookup: CDR1 DFQATT, CDR2 SNEGSKA (reference sequence). CDR3 coding DNA: TGCAGTGCTACGAGGGGTCAGGGGGATGAGCAGTTCTTC. Its protein is CSATRGQGDEQFF.